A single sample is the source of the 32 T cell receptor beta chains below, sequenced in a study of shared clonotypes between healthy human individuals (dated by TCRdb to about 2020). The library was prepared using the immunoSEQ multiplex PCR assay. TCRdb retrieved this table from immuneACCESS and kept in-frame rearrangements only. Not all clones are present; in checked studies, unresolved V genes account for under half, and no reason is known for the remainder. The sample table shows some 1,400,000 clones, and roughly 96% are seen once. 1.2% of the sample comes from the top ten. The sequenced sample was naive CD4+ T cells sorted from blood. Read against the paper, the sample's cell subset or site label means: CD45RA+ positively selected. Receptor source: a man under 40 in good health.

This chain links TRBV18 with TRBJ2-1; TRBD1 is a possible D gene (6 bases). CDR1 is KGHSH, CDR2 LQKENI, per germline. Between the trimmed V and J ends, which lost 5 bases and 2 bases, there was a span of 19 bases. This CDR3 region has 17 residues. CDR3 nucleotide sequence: TGTGCCAGCTCATCGAATCCGGGACAAATCCCCTACAATGAGCAGTTCTTC. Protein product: CASSSNPGQIPYNEQFF.

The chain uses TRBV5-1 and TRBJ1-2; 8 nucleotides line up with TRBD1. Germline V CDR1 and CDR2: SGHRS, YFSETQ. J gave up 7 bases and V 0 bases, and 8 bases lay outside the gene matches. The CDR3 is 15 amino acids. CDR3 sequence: CASSLVGRGRFGYTF. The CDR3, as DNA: TGCGCCAGCAGCTTGGTGGGCAGGGGGCGGTTTGGCTACACCTTC.

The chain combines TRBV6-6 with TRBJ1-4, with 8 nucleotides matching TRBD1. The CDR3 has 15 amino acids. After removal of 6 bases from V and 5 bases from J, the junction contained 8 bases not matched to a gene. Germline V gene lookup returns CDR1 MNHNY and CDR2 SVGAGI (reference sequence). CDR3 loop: CASSLGQVENEKLFF. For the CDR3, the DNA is TGTGCCAGCAGCTTGGGACAGGTGGAAAATGAAAAACTGTTTTTT.

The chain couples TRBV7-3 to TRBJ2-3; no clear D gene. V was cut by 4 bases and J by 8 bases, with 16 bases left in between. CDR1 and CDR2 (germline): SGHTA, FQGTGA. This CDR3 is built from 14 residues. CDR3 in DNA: TGTGCCAGCAGCTCGTCAGGTACGGGTGGTACGCAGTATTTT. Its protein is CASSSSGTGGTQYF. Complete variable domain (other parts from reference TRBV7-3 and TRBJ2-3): GAGVSQTPSNKVTEKGKYVELRCDPISGHTALYWYRQSLGQGPEFLIYFQGTGAADDSGLPNDRFFAVRPEGSVSTLKIQRTERGDSAVYLCASSSSGTGGTQYFGPGTRLTVL.

CDR3 residues: CASSFQGNTEAFF. The CDR3 nucleotides are TGTGCCAGCAGTTTCCAAGGGAACACTGAAGCTTTCTTT. The V and J genes are TRBV27 and TRBJ1-1; unclear D gene. This CDR3 region has 13 residues. The germline V gene has CDR1 MNHEY and CDR2 SMNVEV (reference sequence). V was pared by 3 bases and J by 1 base, with 6 bases between.

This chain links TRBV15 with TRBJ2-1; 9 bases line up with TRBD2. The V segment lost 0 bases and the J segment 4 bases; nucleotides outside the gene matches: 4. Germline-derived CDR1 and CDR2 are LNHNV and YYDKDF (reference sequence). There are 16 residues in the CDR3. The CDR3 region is CATSRERTSEYNEQFF. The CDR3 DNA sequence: TGTGCCACCAGCAGAGAAAGGACTAGCGAGTACAATGAGCAGTTCTTC.

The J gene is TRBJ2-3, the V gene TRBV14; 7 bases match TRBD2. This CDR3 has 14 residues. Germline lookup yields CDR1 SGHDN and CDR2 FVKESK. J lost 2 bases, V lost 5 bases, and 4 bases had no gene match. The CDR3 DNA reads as TGTGCCAGCAGCTGGGGGAGGGTCACAGATACGCAGTATTTT. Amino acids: CASSWGRVTDTQYF.

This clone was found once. DNA for the CDR3: TGCGCCAGCAGCTCTAATATAGCGGGAGGGCCCCATACGCAGTATTTT. Translating it yields CASSSNIAGGPHTQYF. The chain links TRBV5-1 to TRBJ2-3; TRBD2 aligns across 11 bases. J was trimmed by 7 bases and V by 3 bases; bases with no gene match: 10. Germline V gene data show CDR1 as SGHRS and CDR2 as YFSETQ. CDR3 length: 16 residues. The whole variable domain, remainder taken from reference TRBV5-1 and TRBJ2-3, is KAGVTQTPRYLIKTRGQQVTLSCSPISGHRSVSWYQQTPGQGLQFLFEYFSETQRNKGNFPGRFSGRQFSNSRSEMNVSTLELGDSALYLCASSSNIAGGPHTQYFGPGTRLTVL.

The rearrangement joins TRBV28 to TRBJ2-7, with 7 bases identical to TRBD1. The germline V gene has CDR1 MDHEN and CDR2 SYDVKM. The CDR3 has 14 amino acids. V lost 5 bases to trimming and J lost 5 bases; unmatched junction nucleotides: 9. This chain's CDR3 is CASSLTGQFHEQYF. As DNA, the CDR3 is TGTGCCAGCAGTCTAACGGGACAGTTCCACGAGCAGTACTTC.

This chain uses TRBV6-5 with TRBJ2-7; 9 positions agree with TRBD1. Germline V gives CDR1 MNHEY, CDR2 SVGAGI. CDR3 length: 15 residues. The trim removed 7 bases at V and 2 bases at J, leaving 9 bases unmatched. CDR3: CASTRYGTGTYEQYF. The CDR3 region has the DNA TGTGCCAGCACCCGGTACGGGACAGGGACCTACGAGCAGTACTTC.

The CDR3 here is CASSNGLAGSYNEQFF. As DNA, the CDR3 is TGTGCCAGCAGCAACGGACTAGCGGGCTCCTACAATGAGCAGTTCTTC. This chain connects TRBV5-4 to TRBJ2-1; 11 nucleotides match TRBD2. CDR1 SGHNT and CDR2 YYREEE come from the germline V gene (reference sequence). V was clipped by 4 bases and J by 0 bases; unmatched bases: 3. This CDR3 has 16 residues.

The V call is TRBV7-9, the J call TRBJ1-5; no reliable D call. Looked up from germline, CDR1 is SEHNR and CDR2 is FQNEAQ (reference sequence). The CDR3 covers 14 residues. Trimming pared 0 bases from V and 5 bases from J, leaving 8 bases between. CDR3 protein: CASSLAGWDQPQHF. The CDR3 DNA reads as TGTGCCAGCAGCTTAGCGGGGTGGGATCAGCCCCAGCATTTT.

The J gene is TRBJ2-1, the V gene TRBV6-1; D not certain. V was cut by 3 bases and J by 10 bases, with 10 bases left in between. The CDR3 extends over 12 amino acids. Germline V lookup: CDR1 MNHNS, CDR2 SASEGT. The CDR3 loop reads CASSDYLPEQFF. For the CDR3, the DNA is TGTGCCAGCAGTGATTACCTACCAGAGCAGTTCTTC.

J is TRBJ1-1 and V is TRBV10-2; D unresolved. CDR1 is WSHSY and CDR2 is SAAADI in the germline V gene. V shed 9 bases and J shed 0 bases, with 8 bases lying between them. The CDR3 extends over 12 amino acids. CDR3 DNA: TGCGCCAGTTCGGGTTTGAACACTGAAGCTTTCTTT. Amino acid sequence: CASSGLNTEAFF.

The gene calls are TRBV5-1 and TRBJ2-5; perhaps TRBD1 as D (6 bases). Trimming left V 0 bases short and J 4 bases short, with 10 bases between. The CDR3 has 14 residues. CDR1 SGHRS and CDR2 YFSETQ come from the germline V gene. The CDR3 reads CASSLVYRAETQYF. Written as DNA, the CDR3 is TGCGCCAGCAGCTTGGTTTACAGGGCAGAGACCCAGTACTTC.

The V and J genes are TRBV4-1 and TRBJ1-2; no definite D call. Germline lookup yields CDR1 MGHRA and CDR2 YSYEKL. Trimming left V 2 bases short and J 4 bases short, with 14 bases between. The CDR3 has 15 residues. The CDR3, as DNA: TGCGCCAGCAGCCAAAACGGGGAACAGCCCTATGGCTACACCTTC. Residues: CASSQNGEQPYGYTF.

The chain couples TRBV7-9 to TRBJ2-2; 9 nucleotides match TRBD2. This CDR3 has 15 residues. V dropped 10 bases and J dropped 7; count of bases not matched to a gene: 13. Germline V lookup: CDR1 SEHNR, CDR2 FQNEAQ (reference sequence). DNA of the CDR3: TGTGCCATCCGCCGAGGTAGCGGGAGTGACGGGGAGCTGTTTTTT. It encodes CAIRRGSGSDGELFF.

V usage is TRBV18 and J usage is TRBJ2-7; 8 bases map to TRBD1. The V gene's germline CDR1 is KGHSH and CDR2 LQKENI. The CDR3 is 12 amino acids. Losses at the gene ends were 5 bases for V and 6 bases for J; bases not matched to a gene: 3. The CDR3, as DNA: TGTGCCAGCTCATCAGGGGGCGGCGAGCAGTACTTC. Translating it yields CASSSGGGEQYF.

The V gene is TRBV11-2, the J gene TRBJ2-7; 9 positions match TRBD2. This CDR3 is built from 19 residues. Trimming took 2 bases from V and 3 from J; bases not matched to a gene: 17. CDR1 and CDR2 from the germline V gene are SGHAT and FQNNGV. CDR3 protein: CASSLITVAGVGEGYEQYF. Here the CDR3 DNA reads TGTGCCAGCAGCTTAATCACGGTAGCGGGAGTAGGAGAGGGCTACGAGCAGTACTTC.

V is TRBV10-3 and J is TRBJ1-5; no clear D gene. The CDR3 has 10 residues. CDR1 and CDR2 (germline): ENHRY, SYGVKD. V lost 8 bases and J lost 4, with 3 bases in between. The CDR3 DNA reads TGTGCCATCCGTAATCAGCCCCAGCATTTT. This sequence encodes CAIRNQPQHF.

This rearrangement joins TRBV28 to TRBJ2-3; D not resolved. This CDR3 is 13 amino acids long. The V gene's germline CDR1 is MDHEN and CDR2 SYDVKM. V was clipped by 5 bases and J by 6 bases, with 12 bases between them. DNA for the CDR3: TGTGCCAGCAGTCCGGGCCCGGTGGATACGCAGTATTTT. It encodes CASSPGPVDTQYF.

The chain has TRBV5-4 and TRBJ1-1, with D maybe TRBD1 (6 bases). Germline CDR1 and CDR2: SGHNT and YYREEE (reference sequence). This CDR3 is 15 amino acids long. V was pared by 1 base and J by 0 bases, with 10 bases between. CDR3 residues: CASSLTGTMNTEAFF. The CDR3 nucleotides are TGTGCCAGCAGCTTGACAGGGACCATGAACACTGAAGCTTTCTTT.

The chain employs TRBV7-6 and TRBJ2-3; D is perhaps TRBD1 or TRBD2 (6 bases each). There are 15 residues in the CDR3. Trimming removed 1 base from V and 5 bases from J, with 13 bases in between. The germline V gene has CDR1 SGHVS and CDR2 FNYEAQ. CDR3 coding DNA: TGTGCCAGCAGCTTAGTATCGGGGGCCGAAGATACGCAGTATTTT. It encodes CASSLVSGAEDTQYF. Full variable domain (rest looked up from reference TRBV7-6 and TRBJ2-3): GAGVSQSPRYKVTKRGQDVALRCDPISGHVSLYWYRQALGQGPEFLTYFNYEAQQDKSGLPNDRFSAERPEGSISTLTIQRTEQRDSAMYRCASSLVSGAEDTQYFGPGTRLTVL.

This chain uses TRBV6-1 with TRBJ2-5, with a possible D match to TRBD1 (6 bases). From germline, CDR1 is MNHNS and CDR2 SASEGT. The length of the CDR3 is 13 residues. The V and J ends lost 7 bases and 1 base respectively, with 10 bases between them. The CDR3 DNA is TGTGCCAGCAACGGACAGACCCAAGAGACCCAGTACTTC. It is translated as CASNGQTQETQYF.

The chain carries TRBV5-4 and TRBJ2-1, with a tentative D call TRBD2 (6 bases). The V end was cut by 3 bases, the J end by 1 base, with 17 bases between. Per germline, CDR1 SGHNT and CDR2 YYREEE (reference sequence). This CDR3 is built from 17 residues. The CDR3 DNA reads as TGTGCCAGCAGCTGGGCAGAGGGGAGCGGGTCCTACAATGAGCAGTTCTTC. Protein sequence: CASSWAEGSGSYNEQFF. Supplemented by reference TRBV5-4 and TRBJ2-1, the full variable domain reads ETGVTQSPTHLIKTRGQQVTLRCSSQSGHNTVSWYQQALGQGPQFIFQYYREEENGRGNFPPRFSGLQFPNYSSELNVNALELDDSALYLCASSWAEGSGSYNEQFFGPGTRLTVL.

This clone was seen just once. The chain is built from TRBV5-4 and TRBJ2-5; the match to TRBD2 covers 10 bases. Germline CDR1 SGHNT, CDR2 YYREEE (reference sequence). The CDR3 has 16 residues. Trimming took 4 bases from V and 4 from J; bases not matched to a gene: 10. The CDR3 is CASSPALAGVVETQYF. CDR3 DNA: TGTGCCAGCAGCCCGGCCCTAGCGGGAGTTGTAGAGACCCAGTACTTC.

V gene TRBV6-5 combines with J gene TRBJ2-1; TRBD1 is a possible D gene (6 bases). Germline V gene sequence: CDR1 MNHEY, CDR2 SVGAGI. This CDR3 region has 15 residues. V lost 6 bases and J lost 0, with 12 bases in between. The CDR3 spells CASSGQPSSYNEQFF. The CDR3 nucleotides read TGTGCCAGCAGCGGACAGCCGAGCTCCTACAATGAGCAGTTCTTC.

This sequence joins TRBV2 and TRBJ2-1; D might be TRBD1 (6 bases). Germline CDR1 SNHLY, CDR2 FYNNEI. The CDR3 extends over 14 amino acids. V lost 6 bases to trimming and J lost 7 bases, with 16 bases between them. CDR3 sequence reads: CASSQGTGRNEQFF. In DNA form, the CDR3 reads TGTGCCAGCAGCCAGGGCACAGGGCGGAATGAGCAGTTCTTC.

The CDR3 protein is CASTLSPPGLAGDNEQFF. The CDR3 DNA reads TGTGCCAGTACTTTATCCCCTCCGGGACTAGCGGGAGACAATGAGCAGTTCTTC. This chain connects TRBV19 to TRBJ2-1; the match to TRBD2 covers 14 bases. The CDR3 loop spans 18 amino acids. The germline V gene has CDR1 LNHDA and CDR2 SQIVND (reference sequence). V was pared by 7 bases and J by 5 bases, with 13 bases of the junction left unmatched.

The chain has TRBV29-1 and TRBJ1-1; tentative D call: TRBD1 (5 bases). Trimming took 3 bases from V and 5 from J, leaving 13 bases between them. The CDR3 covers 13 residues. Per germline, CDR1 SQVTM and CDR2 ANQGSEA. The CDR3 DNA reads TGCAGCGTTGACGTCCAGGGAAGGACTGAAGCTTTCTTT. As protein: CSVDVQGRTEAFF.

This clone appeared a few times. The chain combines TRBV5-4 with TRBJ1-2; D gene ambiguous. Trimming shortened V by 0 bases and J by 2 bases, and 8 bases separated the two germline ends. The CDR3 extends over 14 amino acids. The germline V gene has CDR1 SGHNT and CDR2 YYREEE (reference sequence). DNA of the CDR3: TGTGCCAGCAGCTTGGTCGGGGAGAACTATGGCTACACCTTC. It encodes CASSLVGENYGYTF. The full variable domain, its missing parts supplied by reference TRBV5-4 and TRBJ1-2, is ETGVTQSPTHLIKTRGQQVTLRCSSQSGHNTVSWYQQALGQGPQFIFQYYREEENGRGNFPPRFSGLQFPNYSSELNVNALELDDSALYLCASSLVGENYGYTFGSGTRLTVV.

The CDR3 DNA is TGCGCCAGCAGCCTCCAACGAAACACTGAAGCTTTCTTT. Amino acid sequence: CASSLQRNTEAFF. V usage is TRBV5-1 and J usage is TRBJ1-1; D is unclear. The ends were cut back, 4 bases at V and 2 bases at J, with 9 bases in the middle. Germline assignment: CDR1 SGHRS and CDR2 YFSETQ. This CDR3 spans 13 amino acids. Variable domain in full (rest from reference TRBV5-1 and TRBJ1-1): KAGVTQTPRYLIKTRGQQVTLSCSPISGHRSVSWYQQTPGQGLQFLFEYFSETQRNKGNFPGRFSGRQFSNSRSEMNVSTLELGDSALYLCASSLQRNTEAFFGQGTRLTVV.